This passage covers 5 T cell receptor beta chains from one sample sequenced in a study of cytomegalovirus exposure and HLA in healthy donors. PCR employed 60 Vbeta and 13 Jbeta primers. Profiled with immunoSEQ multiplex PCR; TCRdb holds only in-frame clones, not every one. Among some 97,000 clones listed, 70% to 80% were seen once. What was sequenced was PBMCs. These receptors came from a woman under 30 in good health and CMV-seropositive.

The rearrangement joins TRBV6-5 to TRBJ1-2, with 11 bases identical to TRBD1. Trimming cost V 1 base and J 7 bases; bases outside gene matches: 2. The CDR3 runs 14 residues. CDR1 and CDR2 from the germline V gene are MNHEY and SVGAGI. CDR3 loop: CASSYWTGGFGYTF. The CDR3 DNA follows: TGTGCCAGCAGTTACTGGACAGGGGGCTTTGGCTACACCTTC.

The chain carries TRBV11-2 and TRBJ2-1, with 11 bases fitting TRBD2. Looked up from germline, CDR1 is SGHAT and CDR2 is FQNNGV. J was trimmed by 11 bases and V by 5 bases; bases with no gene match: 5. This CDR3 spans 13 amino acids. The chain's CDR3 is CASSGTSGSKQFF. The CDR3 DNA reads TGTGCCAGCAGCGGTACTAGCGGGAGTAAGCAGTTCTTC. The complete variable domain, with remaining parts taken from reference TRBV11-2 and TRBJ2-1, reads EAGVAQSPRYKIIEKRQSVAFWCNPISGHATLYWYQQILGQGPKLLIQFQNNGVVDDSQLPKDRFSAERLKGVDSTLKIQPAKLEDSAVYLCASSGTSGSKQFFGPGTRLTVL.

The chain has TRBV6-5 and TRBJ2-7; D gene ambiguous. CDR1 and CDR2 from the germline V gene are MNHEY and SVGAGI. There are 11 residues in the CDR3. Trimming removed 6 bases from V and 12 bases from J, with 15 bases in between. CDR3 nucleotide sequence: TGTGCCAGCAGCCGAGGAACGATTCCGTACTTC. This gives the protein CASSRGTIPYF.

This rearrangement joins TRBV18 to TRBJ2-5, with D unclear. Germline CDR1 reads KGHSH; CDR2 reads LQKENI. Trimming took off 3 bases at V and 2 bases at J, with 4 bases between the two ends. The CDR3 runs to 12 residues. The CDR3 DNA is TGTGCCAGCTCACCCGTTCAAGAGACCCAGTACTTC. Amino acid sequence: CASSPVQETQYF.

V gene TRBV19 combines with J gene TRBJ1-1, with 7 bases lining up with TRBD1. This CDR3 comprises 13 residues. In germline, CDR1 is LNHDA, CDR2 SQIVND (reference sequence). With 11 bases clipped from V and 0 bases from J, the junction kept 6 bases outside the gene matches. CDR3 sequence (DNA): TGTGCCTCCAACGACAGGGTGAACACTGAAGCTTTCTTT. This codes for CASNDRVNTEAFF.